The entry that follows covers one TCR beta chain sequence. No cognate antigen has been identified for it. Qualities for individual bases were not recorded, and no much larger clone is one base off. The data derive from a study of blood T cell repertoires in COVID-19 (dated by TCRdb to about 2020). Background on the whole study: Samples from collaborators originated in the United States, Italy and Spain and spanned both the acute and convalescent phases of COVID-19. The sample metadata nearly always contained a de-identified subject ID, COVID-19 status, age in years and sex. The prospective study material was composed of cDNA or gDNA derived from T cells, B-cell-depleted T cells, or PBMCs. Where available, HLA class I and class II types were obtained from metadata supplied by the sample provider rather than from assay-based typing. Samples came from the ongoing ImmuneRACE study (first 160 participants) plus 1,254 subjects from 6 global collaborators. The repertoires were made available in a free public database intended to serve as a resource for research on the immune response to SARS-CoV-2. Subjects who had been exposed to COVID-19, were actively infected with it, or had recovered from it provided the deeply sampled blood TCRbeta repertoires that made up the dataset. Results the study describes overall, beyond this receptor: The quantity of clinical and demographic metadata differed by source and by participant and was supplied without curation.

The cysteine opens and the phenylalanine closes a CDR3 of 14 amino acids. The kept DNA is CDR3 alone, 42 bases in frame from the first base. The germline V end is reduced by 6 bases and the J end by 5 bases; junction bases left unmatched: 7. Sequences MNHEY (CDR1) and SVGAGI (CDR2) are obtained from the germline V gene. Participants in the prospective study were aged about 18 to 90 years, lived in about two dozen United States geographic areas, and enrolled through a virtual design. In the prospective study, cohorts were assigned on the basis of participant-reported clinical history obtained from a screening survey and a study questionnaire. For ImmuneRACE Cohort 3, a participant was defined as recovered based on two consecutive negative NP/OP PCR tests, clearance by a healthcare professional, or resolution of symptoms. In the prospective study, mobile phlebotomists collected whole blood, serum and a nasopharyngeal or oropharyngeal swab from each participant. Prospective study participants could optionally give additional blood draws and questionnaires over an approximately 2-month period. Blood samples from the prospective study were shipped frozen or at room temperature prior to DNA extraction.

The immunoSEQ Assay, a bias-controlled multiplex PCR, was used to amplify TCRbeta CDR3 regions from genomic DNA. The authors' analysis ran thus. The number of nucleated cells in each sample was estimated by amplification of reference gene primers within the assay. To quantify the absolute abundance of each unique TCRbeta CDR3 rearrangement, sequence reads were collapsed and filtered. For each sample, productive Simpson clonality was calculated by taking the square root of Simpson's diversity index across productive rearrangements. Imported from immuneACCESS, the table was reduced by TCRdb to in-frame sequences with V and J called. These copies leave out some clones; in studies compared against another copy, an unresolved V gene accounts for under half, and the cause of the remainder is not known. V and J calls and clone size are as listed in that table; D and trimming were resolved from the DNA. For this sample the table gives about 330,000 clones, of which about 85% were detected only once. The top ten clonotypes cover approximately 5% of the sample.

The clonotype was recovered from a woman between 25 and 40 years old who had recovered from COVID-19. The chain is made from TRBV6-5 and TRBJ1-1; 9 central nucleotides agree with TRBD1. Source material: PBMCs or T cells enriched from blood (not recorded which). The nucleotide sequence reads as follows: TGTGCCAGCAGCGCCTATGGGACAGGGACTGAAGCTTTCTTT. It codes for CASSAYGTGTEAFF.